These 9 T cell receptor beta chains came from one sample sequenced in a study of blood T cell repertoires in COVID-19. Clones were read by immunoSEQ multiplex PCR, and TCRdb kept only the in-frame ones, dropping some. The sample records roughly 270,000 clones, 85% being singletons. Source material: PBMCs or T cells enriched from blood (not recorded which). Every receptor here comes from a woman in her fifties or sixties who had recovered from COVID-19.

The V call is TRBV29-1, the J call TRBJ1-2; D might be TRBD1 (5 bases). The V gene's germline CDR1 is SQVTM and CDR2 ANQGSEA. The CDR3 has 14 residues. V lost 3 bases and J lost 4, with 15 bases in between. The chain's CDR3 is CSVDRRGGGYGYTF. In DNA form, the CDR3 reads TGCAGCGTTGACCGGCGGGGCGGGGGCTATGGCTACACCTTC.

The CDR3 DNA follows: TGTGCCAGCAGCTGGGGGGGACTAGCGGGAACCTCAGATACGCAGTATTTT. It specifies CASSWGGLAGTSDTQYF. The V and J genes are TRBV5-4 and TRBJ2-3; 13 nucleotides line up with TRBD2. With 3 bases clipped from V and 4 bases from J, the junction kept 8 bases outside the gene matches. Germline V CDR1 and CDR2: SGHNT, YYREEE (reference sequence). The CDR3 has 17 amino acids.

This clone was detected ten times or more. The chain has TRBV4-1 and TRBJ2-7; TRBD2 aligns across 9 bases. The CDR3 sequence is 16 residues long. Germline CDR1 reads MGHRA; CDR2 reads YSYEKL. J lost 2 bases, V lost 4 bases, and 9 bases had no gene match. The CDR3 loop reads CASSRPGLAPTYEQYF. The DNA for the CDR3 is TGCGCCAGCAGCCGCCCCGGACTAGCGCCAACCTACGAGCAGTACTTC.

The gene calls are TRBV20-1 and TRBJ1-2, with a weak D call TRBD1 (6 bases). The CDR3 consists of 11 residues. CDR1 and CDR2 from the germline V gene are DFQATT and SNEGSKA (reference sequence). V was trimmed by 6 bases and J by 7 bases, leaving 12 bases between them. The CDR3 DNA reads TGCAGTGCCGGGACATCCGTTGGCTACACCTTC. It translates to CSAGTSVGYTF.

The chain recombines TRBV24-1 with TRBJ2-2; TRBD1 matches 8 bases. With 5 bases clipped from V and 5 bases from J, the junction kept 3 bases outside the gene matches. Germline V gene data show CDR1 as KGHDR and CDR2 as SFDVKD. The CDR3 totals 14 residues. The CDR3: CATSGTGGTGELFF. In DNA form, the CDR3 reads TGTGCCACCAGTGGTACAGGGGGAACCGGGGAGCTGTTTTTT.

This chain joins TRBV30 and TRBJ1-1, with D unresolved. From germline, CDR1 is GTSNPN and CDR2 SVGIG (reference sequence). Trimming took 1 base from V and 1 from J, leaving 7 bases between them. The CDR3 has 13 amino acids. The CDR3 loop reads CAWSEQQNTEAFF. The CDR3 DNA reads as TGTGCCTGGAGTGAACAGCAGAACACTGAAGCTTTCTTT.

This rearrangement joins TRBV27 to TRBJ2-3; 8 bases line up with TRBD2. CDR3 size: 14 residues. J was trimmed by 2 bases and V by 3 bases; bases with no gene match: 1. CDR1 and CDR2 (germline): MNHEY, SMNVEV (reference sequence). The CDR3 DNA sequence: TGTGCCAGCAGTTTTAGCGGGAACACAGATACGCAGTATTTT. Translation: CASSFSGNTDTQYF.

The chain links TRBV12-3 or TRBV12-4 to TRBJ1-2; D remains ambiguous. The CDR3 is 12 residues long. Trimming removed 5 bases from V and 4 bases from J, with 8 bases in between. In nucleotides, the CDR3 is TGTGCCAGCAGTCCGGGGAGCTATGGCTACACCTTC. It yields the protein CASSPGSYGYTF.

The chain recombines TRBV12-3 or TRBV12-4 with TRBJ1-1, with D hard to call. This CDR3 has 13 residues. The V and J ends lost 3 bases and 1 base respectively, with 6 bases between them. DNA for the CDR3: TGTGCCAGCAGTTTTCCCAGGAACACTGAAGCTTTCTTT. Translating it yields CASSFPRNTEAFF.